Below are 32 T cell receptor beta chains sequenced from a single sample in a study of blood T cell repertoires in COVID-19. Repertoires were generated with immunoSEQ multiplex PCR, while TCRdb's copy carries only in-frame clones and drops some. This sample has under 60,000 clones, with over 80% found just once. The material sequenced was peripheral blood. The receptors come from a man aged 25-45 years with COVID-19, enrolled during active disease.

The V and J genes are TRBV6-5 and TRBJ1-1; D gene unclear. V lost 5 bases, J lost 0 bases, and 13 bases lay in between. Germline CDR1 MNHEY, CDR2 SVGAGI. CDR3 length: 15 residues. CDR3 nucleotides: TGTGCCAGCAGTAAGCGGGCAGACATGAACACTGAAGCTTTCTTT. It specifies CASSKRADMNTEAFF.

CDR3 protein: CASSLAATGGSQPQHF. The CDR3 coding sequence is TGTGCCAGCAGCTTGGCGGCCACCGGAGGATCTCAGCCCCAGCATTTT. The rearrangement uses TRBV5-5 and TRBJ1-5; D is unresolved. This CDR3 contains 16 residues. The V end was cut by 0 bases, the J end by 6 bases, with 16 bases between. Germline V gives CDR1 SGHKS, CDR2 YYEKEE (reference sequence). The full variable domain, with the rest looked up from reference TRBV5-5 and TRBJ1-5, is DAGVTQSPTHLIKTRGQQVTLRCSPISGHKSVSWYQQVLGQGPQFIFQYYEKEERGRGNFPDRFSARQFPNYSSELNVNALLLGDSALYLCASSLAATGGSQPQHFGDGTRLSIL.

The J gene is TRBJ1-4, the V gene TRBV2; D is ambiguous. V lost 6 bases and J 8 bases, leaving 16 bases between the germline ends. From germline, CDR1 is SNHLY and CDR2 FYNNEI. The CDR3 covers 14 residues. The CDR3 spells CASSAPAAGEKLFF. In DNA form, the CDR3 reads TGTGCCAGCAGCGCTCCAGCCGCAGGCGAAAAACTGTTTTTT.

The chain recombines TRBV7-9 with TRBJ1-5; D unclear. From germline, CDR1 is SEHNR and CDR2 FQNEAQ (reference sequence). V was pared by 7 bases and J by 6 bases, with 19 bases between. The CDR3 has 15 amino acids. DNA of the CDR3: TGTGCCAGCACCCCCGTGGGCGGGGAGGGTCAGCCCCAGCATTTT. It yields the protein CASTPVGGEGQPQHF.

The V and J genes are TRBV29-1 and TRBJ1-2, with D unclear. Germline V gives CDR1 SQVTM, CDR2 ANQGSEA. Trimming removed 0 bases at V and 2 bases at J, with 13 bases between. CDR3 size: 15 residues. The CDR3 spells CSVEDPYGKNYGYTF. The CDR3 nucleotides read TGCAGCGTTGAAGACCCTTACGGGAAAAACTATGGCTACACCTTC.

J is TRBJ2-7 and V is TRBV27; D uncertain. Germline V gene data show CDR1 as MNHEY and CDR2 as SMNVEV (reference sequence). The CDR3 runs to 13 residues. With 8 bases removed from V and 1 base from J, the gap between germline ends came to 12 bases. The CDR3 sequence: CASGQTVSYEQYF. As DNA, the CDR3 is TGTGCCAGCGGGCAGACGGTTTCCTACGAGCAGTACTTC.

This clone came up a few times. An end of the junction does not agree with germline; a read error may underlie this. The chain employs TRBV18 and TRBJ1-3; a weak D match, TRBD1 (6 bases). In germline, CDR1 is KGHSH, CDR2 LQKENI. This CDR3 region has 15 residues. The chain's CDR3 is CASSTDRTEGSTIYF. The CDR3, as DNA: TGTGCCAGCTCCACGGATAGGACAGAAGGAAGCACCATATATTTT.

The rearrangement joins TRBV2 to TRBJ2-2; TRBD2 aligns across 13 bases. Germline V gene data show CDR1 as SNHLY and CDR2 as FYNNEI. The CDR3 is 16 residues long. Unmatched junction bases numbered 9, after V lost 6 bases and J lost 8 bases. The CDR3 DNA is TGTGCCAGCAGGCCGACTAGCGGGGGGTTAAGTGGGGAGCTGTTTTTT. Its translation: CASRPTSGGLSGELFF.

The rearrangement links TRBV19 to TRBJ2-3, with 7 positions matching TRBD1. This CDR3 spans 13 amino acids. CDR1 and CDR2 from the germline V gene are LNHDA and SQIVND (reference sequence). Trimming removed 6 bases from V and 4 bases from J; junction bases left unmatched: 4. This CDR3 reads CASSLDRADTQYF. The CDR3 nucleotides are TGTGCCAGTAGCCTCGACAGGGCAGATACGCAGTATTTT.

The CDR3 sequence is CASSKPGAVSLHF. DNA of the CDR3: TGTGCCAGCAGCAAACCGGGAGCCGTCTCCCTCCACTTT. The chain joins TRBV6-5 to TRBJ1-6; D is ambiguous. Trimming removed 6 bases from V and 14 bases from J, with 17 bases in between. Germline V gives CDR1 MNHEY, CDR2 SVGAGI. The CDR3 is 13 residues long.

V is TRBV5-1 and J is TRBJ2-3; TRBD2 agrees at 10 bases. The J segment lost 6 bases and the V segment lost 2 bases, leaving 6 bases of the junction unmatched. Germline V gives CDR1 SGHRS, CDR2 YFSETQ. The CDR3 loop spans 15 amino acids. CDR3 residues: CASSLLAGPLDTQYF. The CDR3 nucleotides read TGCGCCAGCAGCTTACTAGCGGGACCATTGGATACGCAGTATTTT.

This clone was counted a few times. This chain links TRBV2 with TRBJ1-1; 9 nucleotides line up with TRBD1. The CDR3 spans 14 residues. The germline V gene encodes CDR1 SNHLY and CDR2 FYNNEI. Trimming removed 5 bases from V and 7 bases from J; junction bases left unmatched: 8. This chain's CDR3 is CASSRSGQGYEAFF. CDR3 nucleotide sequence: TGTGCCAGCAGTAGATCGGGACAGGGCTATGAAGCTTTCTTT.

V and J are TRBV28 and TRBJ2-3; tentative D call: TRBD2 (5 bases). With 6 bases removed from V and 3 bases from J, the gap between germline ends came to 16 bases. CDR1 MDHEN and CDR2 SYDVKM come from the germline V gene. This CDR3 spans 15 amino acids. Here the CDR3 DNA reads TGTGCCAGCAGAGAGACCCCCCGGGATACAGATACGCAGTATTTT. Translation: CASRETPRDTDTQYF.

V and J are TRBV30 and TRBJ2-5, with D possibly TRBD2 on 5 matching bases. Germline V lookup: CDR1 GTSNPN, CDR2 SVGIG (reference sequence). CDR3 length: 13 amino acids. V lost 0 bases to trimming and J lost 7 bases, with 12 bases between them. In DNA, the CDR3 is TGTGCCTGGAGTGTACGGGGAATCGGGACCCAGTACTTC. Its translation is CAWSVRGIGTQYF. The full variable domain, its missing parts supplied by reference TRBV30 and TRBJ2-5, is SQTIHQWPATLVQPVGSPLSLECTVEGTSNPNLYWYRQAAGRGLQLLFYSVGIGQISSEVPQNLSASRPQDRQFILSSKKLLLSDSGFYLCAWSVRGIGTQYFGPGTRLLVL.

The chain recombines TRBV18 with TRBJ2-1; 13 bases align to TRBD2. Germline lookup yields CDR1 KGHSH and CDR2 LQKENI. The trim removed 5 bases at V and 7 bases at J, leaving 5 bases unmatched. The CDR3 consists of 15 residues. The CDR3 loop is CASSSRTSGSNEQFF. CDR3 sequence (DNA): TGTGCCAGCTCATCCCGGACTAGCGGGAGTAATGAGCAGTTCTTC.

Only a few counts were recorded for this clone. The V gene is TRBV27, the J gene TRBJ1-1; 7 nucleotides agree with TRBD1. In germline, CDR1 is MNHEY, CDR2 SMNVEV (reference sequence). After removal of 7 bases from V and 3 bases from J, the junction contained 8 bases not matched to a gene. The CDR3 runs to 14 residues. The CDR3 spells CASTLRQGYTEAFF. CDR3 bases: TGTGCCAGCACCTTACGACAGGGTTACACTGAAGCTTTCTTT.

This sequence joins TRBV7-6 and TRBJ2-7, with D maybe TRBD2 (6 bases). CDR3 length equals 14 residues. V was pared by 3 bases and J by 4 bases, with 13 bases between. CDR1 and CDR2 from the germline V gene are SGHVS and FNYEAQ. The CDR3 nucleotides read TGTGCCAGCAGCTTGGGGGGTCGTCAGTACGAGCAGTACTTC. Protein: CASSLGGRQYEQYF.

The chain uses TRBV2 and TRBJ2-5; tentative D call: TRBD2 (5 bases). The CDR3 is 18 amino acids. V was cut by 9 bases and J by 4 bases, with 30 bases left in between. Germline CDR1 and CDR2: SNHLY and FYNNEI. The CDR3 loop reads CARELEPLSEGSGETQYF. The CDR3 DNA sequence: TGTGCCAGAGAACTAGAACCTCTATCCGAGGGATCTGGAGAGACCCAGTACTTC.

The rearrangement links TRBV9 to TRBJ1-6; TRBD1 aligns across 7 bases. The germline CDR1 and CDR2 sequences are SGDLS and YYNGEE. This CDR3 has 14 amino acids. With V trimmed by 4 bases and J by 7 bases, 5 bases remained unmatched. CDR3 residues: CASSPGQVNSPLHF. DNA of the CDR3: TGTGCCAGCAGCCCCGGACAGGTGAATTCACCCCTCCACTTT. Using reference TRBV9 and TRBJ1-6 for the parts outside the CDR3, the full variable domain is DSGVTQTPKHLITATGQRVTLRCSPRSGDLSVYWYQQSLDQGLQFLIQYYNGEERAKGNILERFSAQQFPDLHSELNLSSLELGDSALYFCASSPGQVNSPLHFGNGTRLTVT.

This chain links TRBV30 with TRBJ1-6; TRBD1 agrees at 9 bases. CDR3 length equals 18 residues. In germline, CDR1 is GTSNPN, CDR2 SVGIG (reference sequence). The ends lost 3 bases at V and 2 bases at J; junction bases unmatched: 11. In DNA form, the CDR3 reads TGTGCCTGGAGCTACTCAAGACAGGGGGTGACCTATAATTCACCCCTCCACTTT. It encodes CAWSYSRQGVTYNSPLHF.

The chain has TRBV12-1 and TRBJ2-1; the table's D call TRBD2 went unverified against the DNA. TRBV12-1 is a listed pseudogene. The CDR3 covers 16 residues. CDR3 nucleotides: TGTGCCAGCAGCCCCGAGGGTAGCGTTTACTACAATGAGCAGTTCTTC. Translating it yields CASSPEGSVYYNEQFF.

The chain has TRBV5-6 and TRBJ2-7; the D gene is possibly TRBD2 (5 bases). Germline values: CDR1 SGHDT, CDR2 YYEEEE. This CDR3 contains 13 residues. V gave up 0 bases and J gave up 4 bases, with 8 bases separating them. CDR3 protein: CASSLDWEYEQYF. For the CDR3, the DNA is TGTGCCAGCAGCTTGGACTGGGAGTACGAGCAGTACTTC. Full variable domain (remainder filled in from reference TRBV5-6 and TRBJ2-7): DAGVTQSPTHLIKTRGQQVTLRCSPKSGHDTVSWYQQALGQGPQFIFQYYEEEERQRGNFPDRFSGHQFPNYSSELNVNALLLGDSALYLCASSLDWEYEQYFGPGTRLTVT.

J is TRBJ1-5 and V is TRBV19, with TRBD1 matching over 8 bases. Germline trimming cut 2 bases from V and 2 bases from J; bases unmatched to any gene: 2. The CDR3 has 15 amino acids. CDR1 is LNHDA, CDR2 SQIVND, per germline (reference sequence). The chain's CDR3 is CASSIQTGGNQPQHF. CDR3 DNA: TGTGCCAGTAGTATACAGACAGGGGGCAATCAGCCCCAGCATTTT.

The chain couples TRBV6-2 or TRBV6-3 to TRBJ1-1; TRBD1 aligns across 8 bases. This CDR3 contains 14 residues. J gave up 5 bases and V 4 bases, and 6 bases lay outside the gene matches. In germline, CDR1 is MNHEY, CDR2 SVGEGT. The CDR3 sequence is CASSSQGAWTEAFF. CDR3 DNA sequence: TGTGCCAGCAGTTCCCAGGGGGCCTGGACTGAAGCTTTCTTT.

The CDR3 region has the DNA TGTGCCAGCAGTAAGATCGGTAGCTCCTACAATGAGCAGTTCTTC. It translates to CASSKIGSSYNEQFF. The chain combines TRBV25-1 with TRBJ2-1; D ambiguous. V was trimmed by 5 bases and J by 0 bases, leaving 11 bases between them. This CDR3 comprises 15 residues. Germline V gene data show CDR1 as MGHDK and CDR2 as SYGVNS.

The table lists this clone with a count of one. The CDR3 here is CASSQEGVFEKLFF. The DNA for the CDR3 is TGCGCCAGCAGCCAAGAAGGGGTGTTTGAAAAACTGTTTTTT. The chain recombines TRBV4-3 with TRBJ1-4; tentatively, D is TRBD1 (5 bases). This CDR3 contains 14 residues. Trimming stripped 0 bases from V and 7 bases from J, with 9 bases between. Germline V gives CDR1 LGHNA, CDR2 YSLEER.

This clone has just one count. The CDR3 here is CATSGQGRTEAFF. DNA for the CDR3: TGTGCCACCAGCGGACAGGGACGCACTGAAGCTTTCTTT. The chain combines TRBV15 with TRBJ1-1; 8 bases match TRBD1. Per the germline V gene, CDR1 is LNHNV and CDR2 is YYDKDF (reference sequence). The trim removed 5 bases at V and 4 bases at J, leaving 3 bases unmatched. This CDR3 has 13 amino acids.

This sequence joins TRBV9 and TRBJ1-4, with 9 bases fitting TRBD1. The germline V gene has CDR1 SGDLS and CDR2 YYNGEE. The CDR3 extends over 15 amino acids. V was pared by 4 bases and J by 8 bases, with 9 bases of the junction left unmatched. The DNA of the CDR3 is TGTGCCAGCAGCTTCGGAACAGGGGGCGGAGAAAAACTGTTTTTT. Translating gives CASSFGTGGGEKLFF.

V usage is TRBV11-2 and J usage is TRBJ2-1, with 7 bases lining up with TRBD1. Germline lookup yields CDR1 SGHAT and CDR2 FQNNGV. V dropped 1 base and J dropped 4; count of bases not matched to a gene: 4. This CDR3 region has 15 residues. CDR3 residues: CASSLGTGSYNEQFF. In nucleotides, the CDR3 is TGTGCCAGCAGCTTAGGGACAGGATCTTACAATGAGCAGTTCTTC.

The chain is built from TRBV5-6 and TRBJ2-3, with 9 bases identical to TRBD2. The germline CDR1 and CDR2 sequences are SGHDT and YYEEEE. J was trimmed by 6 bases and V by 4 bases; bases with no gene match: 9. This CDR3 region has 15 residues. The CDR3 sequence is CASSPRRAGGDTQYF. The CDR3 DNA sequence: TGTGCCAGCAGCCCGCGGAGAGCGGGAGGTGATACGCAGTATTTT.

This clone was observed a single time. The chain is built from TRBV7-9 and TRBJ1-1; a weak D match, TRBD1 (6 bases). This CDR3 is 15 amino acids long. Germline V gene lookup returns CDR1 SEHNR and CDR2 FQNEAQ (reference sequence). Trimming stripped 6 bases from V and 0 bases from J, with 14 bases between. Written as DNA, the CDR3 is TGTGCCAGCAGGGACATGGGGGCCGTGAACACTGAAGCTTTCTTT. Amino acids: CASRDMGAVNTEAFF.

The chain has TRBV10-2 and TRBJ2-5, with TRBD2 matching 8 bases. This CDR3 region has 14 residues. CDR1 and CDR2 from the germline V gene are WSHSY and SAAADI. V dropped 7 bases and J dropped 0; count of bases not matched to a gene: 4. CDR3 nucleotide sequence: TGCGCCAGCACCGTAGCGGGGTACCAAGAGACCCAGTACTTC. This translates into CASTVAGYQETQYF.